The 24 T cell receptor beta chains presented below share a single source sample, sequenced in a study of blood T cell repertoires in COVID-19 (dated by TCRdb to the early 2020s). Library method: the immunoSEQ multiplex PCR assay. Not all clones reach the TCRdb copy of this immuneACCESS table, which keeps in-frame sequences only. Checked studies attribute under half of the gap to unresolved V genes and leave the rest unexplained. Across this sample there are roughly 120,000 clones, with about 87% seen only once. The ten largest clones represent roughly 2.1% of the sample. Material for sequencing was peripheral blood. These receptors were taken from a woman in her forties or fifties with acute or convalescent COVID-19.

V gene TRBV7-2 combines with J gene TRBJ1-2; 7 bases line up with TRBD1. Germline V lookup: CDR1 SGHTA, CDR2 FQGNSA. The CDR3 sequence is 14 residues long. The V and J ends lost 3 bases and 4 bases, in that order; junction bases with no gene match: 5. CDR3 residues: CASSFRQGPYGYTF. In nucleotides, the CDR3 is TGTGCCAGCAGCTTCAGACAGGGACCCTATGGCTACACCTTC.

Only one count was recorded for this clone. The rearrangement links TRBV5-8 to TRBJ1-2, with unresolved D. This CDR3 comprises 15 residues. Trimming took 0 bases from V and 4 from J, leaving 13 bases between them. CDR1 is SGHTS and CDR2 is YDEGEE in the germline V gene. CDR3 in DNA: TGTGCCAGCAGCTTGGTGGTTGGGCAGTTCTATGGCTACACCTTC. It is translated as CASSLVVGQFYGYTF.

The rearrangement joins TRBV3-1 (or the pseudogene TRBV3-2) to TRBJ2-1, with D unresolved. The germline CDR1 and CDR2 sequences are LGHDT and YNNKEL (reference sequence). The length of the CDR3 is 11 residues. The V gene lost 6 bases and the J gene lost 4 bases, with 4 bases spanning the gap. This chain's CDR3 is CASRLYNEQFF. The CDR3 DNA is TGTGCCAGCAGACTTTACAATGAGCAGTTCTTC.

J is TRBJ2-1 and V is TRBV20-1; D perhaps matches TRBD2 (5 bases). The CDR3 consists of 14 residues. Trimming shortened V by 3 bases and J by 6 bases, and 15 bases separated the two germline ends. CDR1 and CDR2 from the germline V gene are DFQATT and SNEGSKA (reference sequence). Here the CDR3 DNA reads TGCAGTGCTAGTCGAGGGCCAGCCCGCAATGAGCAGTTCTTC. This encodes CSASRGPARNEQFF.

The genes are TRBV6-5 and TRBJ1-5; 7 bases fit TRBD1. The CDR3 contains 15 residues. Germline CDR1 reads MNHEY; CDR2 reads SVGAGI. V was pared by 8 bases and J by 2 bases, with 9 bases of the junction left unmatched. Written as DNA, the CDR3 is TGTGCCAGCGCCCAGGGGGGTTTGGGCAATCAGCCCCAGCATTTT. Amino acid sequence: CASAQGGLGNQPQHF.

In its sample, this clone was seen once. The rearrangement links TRBV5-1 to TRBJ2-7, with 12 bases fitting TRBD2. V lost 1 base, J lost 3 bases, and 5 bases stayed unmatched. Germline V lookup: CDR1 SGHRS, CDR2 YFSETQ. The CDR3 length is 16 residues. The CDR3 is CASSLRTSGDIYEQYF. The CDR3 nucleotides read TGCGCCAGCAGCTTGCGGACTAGCGGGGATATCTACGAGCAGTACTTC.

The chain carries TRBV6-2 or TRBV6-3 and TRBJ1-1, with TRBD1 as a possible D gene (5 bases). The CDR3 extends over 12 amino acids. With 4 bases removed from V and 9 bases from J, the gap between germline ends came to 12 bases. Germline V lookup: CDR1 MNHEY, CDR2 SVGEGT. CDR3 sequence reads: CASSSTTDKAFF. The CDR3 nucleotides read TGTGCCAGCAGTTCGACGACAGATAAAGCTTTCTTT.

CDR3 in amino acids: CATSIGGSQETQYF. CDR3 DNA: TGTGCCACCAGTATTGGGGGCTCTCAAGAGACCCAGTACTTC. This chain links TRBV24-1 with TRBJ2-5; weak D call: TRBD1 (6 bases). CDR1 KGHDR and CDR2 SFDVKD come from the germline V gene. V shed 6 bases and J shed 2 bases, with 12 bases lying between them. The CDR3 extends over 14 amino acids.

The V and J genes are TRBV19 and TRBJ1-1, with 7 bases lining up with TRBD1. V gave up 6 bases and J gave up 6 bases; unmatched junction bases: 7. This CDR3 is built from 13 residues. Germline CDR1 reads LNHDA; CDR2 reads SQIVND (reference sequence). The CDR3 here is CASSLTGVPEAFF. For the CDR3, the DNA is TGTGCCAGTAGCCTTACAGGGGTCCCTGAAGCTTTCTTT.

V and J are TRBV3-1 (or the pseudogene TRBV3-2) and TRBJ1-3; D remains unclear. Germline CDR1 LGHDT, CDR2 YNNKEL (reference sequence). The CDR3 is 14 residues long. V lost 3 bases and J 0 bases, leaving 6 bases between the germline ends. The CDR3 sequence is CASSHGSSGNTIYF. CDR3 coding DNA: TGTGCCAGCAGCCATGGGAGCTCTGGAAACACCATATATTTT.

J is TRBJ1-2 and V is TRBV27, with 7 bases lining up with TRBD1. V dropped 6 bases and J dropped 5; count of bases not matched to a gene: 6. This CDR3 has 13 residues. CDR1 and CDR2 (germline): MNHEY, SMNVEV (reference sequence). This CDR3 is CASRKTGVYGYTF. The CDR3 region has the DNA TGTGCCAGCAGGAAAACAGGGGTTTATGGCTACACCTTC.

The rearrangement joins TRBV19 to TRBJ2-4, with D possibly matching TRBD2 (6 bases). CDR1 and CDR2 (germline): LNHDA, SQIVND (reference sequence). V gave up 3 bases and J gave up 9 bases, with 12 bases separating them. The CDR3 contains 13 residues. The CDR3 bases are TGTGCCAGTAGTATGAGTCGGGAGTTCATTCAGTACTTC. It encodes CASSMSREFIQYF.

This sequence joins TRBV12-3 or TRBV12-4 and TRBJ1-2; perhaps TRBD1 as D (6 bases). The CDR3 totals 12 residues. V gave up 6 bases and J gave up 10 bases, with 15 bases separating them. The CDR3 DNA reads TGTGCCAGCAGCGCACAGGGAATAGACTACACCTTC. It is translated as CASSAQGIDYTF.

This chain uses TRBV19 with TRBJ2-1, with 11 bases matching TRBD2. The length of the CDR3 is 17 residues. The junction had 8 bases not matched to a gene; V was cut back by 7 bases and J by 0 bases. Germline assignment: CDR1 LNHDA and CDR2 SQIVND (reference sequence). In nucleotides, the CDR3 is TGTGCCAGTACGTTTAGCGGGGGGGGAAGCTCCTACAATGAGCAGTTCTTC. Its protein is CASTFSGGGSSYNEQFF.

The rearrangement links TRBV7-6 to TRBJ2-6; TRBD1 agrees at 8 bases. The CDR3 runs 19 residues. Per germline, CDR1 SGHVS and CDR2 FNYEAQ. The trim removed 0 bases at V and 0 bases at J, leaving 7 bases unmatched. Written as DNA, the CDR3 is TGTGCCAGCAGCTTAGCGTTGGGACAGGCCGGCTCTGGGGCCAACGTCCTGACTTTC. Translated, it gives CASSLALGQAGSGANVLTF. The entire variable domain, with the rest obtained from reference TRBV7-6 and TRBJ2-6, is as follows: GAGVSQSPRYKVTKRGQDVALRCDPISGHVSLYWYRQALGQGPEFLTYFNYEAQQDKSGLPNDRFSAERPEGSISTLTIQRTEQRDSAMYRCASSLALGQAGSGANVLTFGAGSRLTVL.

Comment on this clone: Its ends do not fully match the called genes, so a read error is possible. The chain is built from TRBV30 and TRBJ2-2; perhaps TRBD2 as D (5 bases). Germline lookup yields CDR1 GTSNPN and CDR2 SVGIG (reference sequence). CDR3 size: 13 residues. The CDR3 nucleotides read TGTGCCGGGAGAGCGGAAAACACCGGGGAGCTGTTTTTT. It yields the protein CAGRAENTGELFF.

The J gene is TRBJ2-7, the V gene TRBV2; TRBD2 matches at 7 bases. Germline V gives CDR1 SNHLY, CDR2 FYNNEI. The length of the CDR3 is 15 residues. Trimming removed 4 bases from V and 4 bases from J; junction bases left unmatched: 10. The CDR3 bases are TGTGCCAGCAGTGGGGGAGGGAGCGGGCCTTACGAGCAGTACTTC. This encodes CASSGGGSGPYEQYF. Based on the CDR3 plus reference TRBV2 and TRBJ2-7, the full variable domain is EPEVTQTPSHQVTQMGQEVILRCVPISNHLYFYWYRQILGQKVEFLVSFYNNEISEKSEIFDDQFSVERPDGSNFTLKIRSTKLEDSAMYFCASSGGGSGPYEQYFGPGTRLTVT.

The chain combines TRBV4-1 with TRBJ1-1, with D perhaps matching TRBD1 (6 bases). Germline assignment: CDR1 MGHRA and CDR2 YSYEKL. The CDR3 covers 14 residues. V was shortened by 1 base and J by 6 bases, with 12 bases between the two germline ends. The CDR3 DNA follows: TGCGCCAGCAGCCAAGGGGTAGGGGGGGCTGAAGCTTTCTTT. Encoded protein: CASSQGVGGAEAFF.

The V call is TRBV19, the J call TRBJ1-2; D is uncertain. The CDR3 totals 19 residues. Per germline, CDR1 LNHDA and CDR2 SQIVND (reference sequence). V lost 0 bases and J lost 1, with 21 bases in between. The CDR3 bases are TGTGCCAGTAGTATAGATCTGTATATTGGAGGGTTTTATAACTATGGCTACACCTTC. It codes for CASSIDLYIGGFYNYGYTF.

The rearrangement uses TRBV9 and TRBJ1-1; D is possibly TRBD1 (5 bases). Germline values: CDR1 SGDLS, CDR2 YYNGEE. The CDR3 has 16 amino acids. Trimming left V 3 bases short and J 1 base short, with 16 bases between. CDR3 region: CASSAPVGGTNTEAFF. As DNA, the CDR3 is TGTGCCAGCAGCGCTCCGGTGGGGGGTACGAACACTGAAGCTTTCTTT.

The chain joins TRBV6-2 or TRBV6-3 to TRBJ1-5; no reliable D call. This CDR3 has 14 amino acids. CDR1 is MNHEY, CDR2 SVGEGT, per germline. V lost 4 bases and J 4 bases, leaving 11 bases between the germline ends. The CDR3 nucleotides are TGTGCCAGCAGTTCGGGTAACCGAAATCAGCCCCAGCATTTT. As protein: CASSSGNRNQPQHF.

The chain has TRBV6-5 and TRBJ2-7, with TRBD1 matching over 8 bases. This CDR3 region has 14 residues. Germline loops: CDR1 MNHEY, CDR2 SVGAGI. V lost 6 bases, J lost 2 bases, and 6 bases stayed unmatched. The CDR3 sequence: CASRSRDRTYEQYF. The CDR3 DNA reads TGTGCCAGCAGATCTCGGGACAGGACCTACGAGCAGTACTTC.

The chain has TRBV10-3 and TRBJ2-5; the match to TRBD1 covers 7 bases. Germline trimming cut 2 bases from V and 3 bases from J; bases unmatched to any gene: 0. The CDR3 length is 13 residues. Germline V lookup: CDR1 ENHRY, CDR2 SYGVKD. This chain's CDR3 is CAISEGTEETQYF. In nucleotides, the CDR3 is TGTGCCATCAGTGAGGGGACAGAAGAGACCCAGTACTTC.

The chain carries TRBV6-4 and TRBJ1-1; D is undetermined. With 5 bases removed from V and 3 bases from J, the gap between germline ends came to 7 bases. This CDR3 is built from 12 residues. In germline, CDR1 is MRHNA, CDR2 SNTAGT. CDR3 nucleotide sequence: TGTGCCAGCAGTCGCCGGGACACTGAAGCTTTCTTT. Protein: CASSRRDTEAFF.